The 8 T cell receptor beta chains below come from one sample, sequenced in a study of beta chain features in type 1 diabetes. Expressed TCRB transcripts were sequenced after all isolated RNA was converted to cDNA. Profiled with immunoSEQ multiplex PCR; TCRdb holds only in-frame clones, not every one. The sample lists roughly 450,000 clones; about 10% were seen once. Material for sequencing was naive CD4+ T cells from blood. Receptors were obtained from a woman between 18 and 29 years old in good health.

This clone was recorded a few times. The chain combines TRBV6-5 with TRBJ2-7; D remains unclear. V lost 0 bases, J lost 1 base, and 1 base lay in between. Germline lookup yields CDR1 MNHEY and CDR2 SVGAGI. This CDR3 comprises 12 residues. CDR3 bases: TGTGCCAGCAGTTACTCTTCCTACGAGCAGTACTTC. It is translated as CASSYSSYEQYF.

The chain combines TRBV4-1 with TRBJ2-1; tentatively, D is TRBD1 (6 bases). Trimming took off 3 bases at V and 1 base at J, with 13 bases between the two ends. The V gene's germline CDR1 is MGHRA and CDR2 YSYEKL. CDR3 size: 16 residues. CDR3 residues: CASSQETGRSYNEQFF. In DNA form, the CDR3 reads TGCGCCAGCAGCCAGGAGACAGGCCGTTCCTACAATGAGCAGTTCTTC.

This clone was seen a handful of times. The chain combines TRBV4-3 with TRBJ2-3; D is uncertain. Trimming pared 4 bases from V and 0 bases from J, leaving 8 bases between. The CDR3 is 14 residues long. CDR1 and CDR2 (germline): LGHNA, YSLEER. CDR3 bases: TGCGCCAGCAGCCGGACCGTAAGCACAGATACGCAGTATTTT. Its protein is CASSRTVSTDTQYF.

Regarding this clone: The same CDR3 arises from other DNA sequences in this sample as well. The chain's CDR3 is CAWSVALGNTIYF. CDR3 DNA: TGTGCCTGGAGTGTGGCCCTGGGTAACACCATATATTTT. V and J are TRBV30 and TRBJ1-3; D remains unclear. The V gene lost 0 bases and the J gene lost 7 bases, with 10 bases spanning the gap. This CDR3 comprises 13 residues. CDR1 and CDR2 from the germline V gene are GTSNPN and SVGIG (reference sequence).

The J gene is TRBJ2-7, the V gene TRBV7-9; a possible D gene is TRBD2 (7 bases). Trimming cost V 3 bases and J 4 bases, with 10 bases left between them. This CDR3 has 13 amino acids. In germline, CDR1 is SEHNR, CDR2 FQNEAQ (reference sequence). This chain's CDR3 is CASSLGGRYEQYF. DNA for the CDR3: TGTGCCAGCAGCTTGGGGGGGCGTTACGAGCAGTACTTC.

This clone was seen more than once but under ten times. CDR3: CASSLSYSSTDTQYF. The DNA for the CDR3 is TGTGCCAGCAGCTTAAGCTATTCTAGCACAGATACGCAGTATTTT. The rearrangement uses TRBV7-2 and TRBJ2-3; D gene uncertain. This CDR3 comprises 15 residues. V was cut by 2 bases and J by 0 bases, with 9 bases left in between. CDR1 is SGHTA and CDR2 is FQGNSA in the germline V gene.

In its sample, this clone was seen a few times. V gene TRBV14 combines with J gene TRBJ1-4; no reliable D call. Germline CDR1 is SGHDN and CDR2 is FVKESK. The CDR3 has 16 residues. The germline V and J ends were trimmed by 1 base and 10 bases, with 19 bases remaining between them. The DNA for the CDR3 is TGTGCCAGCAGCCAAGGCGCTCATAACTTCCCGGCAAAACTGTTTTTT. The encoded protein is CASSQGAHNFPAKLFF.

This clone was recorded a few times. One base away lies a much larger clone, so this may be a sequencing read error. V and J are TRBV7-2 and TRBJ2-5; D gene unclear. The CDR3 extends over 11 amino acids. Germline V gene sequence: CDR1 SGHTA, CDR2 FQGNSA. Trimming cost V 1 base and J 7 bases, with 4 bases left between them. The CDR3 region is CASSLVGTQYF. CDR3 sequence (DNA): TGTGCCAGCAGCTTAGTTGGGACCCAGTACTTC. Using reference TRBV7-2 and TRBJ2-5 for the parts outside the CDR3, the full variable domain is GAGVSQSPSNKVTEKGKDVELRCDPISGHTALYWYRQSLGQGLEFLIYFQGNSAPDKSGLPSDRFSAERTGGSVSTLTIQRTQQEDSAVYLCASSLVGTQYFGPGTRLLVL.